The 9 T cell receptor beta chains listed next were all sequenced from one sample in a study of early T cells in non-severe SARS-CoV-2 infection. Each CDR3 protein gets one entry after TCRdb re-called the 5' RACE reads with MiXCR. The table shows over 55,000 distinct CDR3 sequences, with about 12% occurring only once. Sequenced: whole blood. The receptors shown here come from an adult who was a healthcare worker with PCR-confirmed SARS-CoV-2 infection or an uninfected control (not recorded which).

This clonotype was seen repeatedly, ten times or more. The chain employs TRBV3-1 and TRBJ2-3, with TRBD2 matching over 7 bases. Germline V CDR1 and CDR2: LGHDT, YNNKEL (reference sequence). There are 15 residues in the CDR3. V was clipped by 5 bases and J by 4 bases; unmatched bases: 9. CDR3 DNA: TGTGCCAGCAGCGGGAGACTAGCTCTTCCAGATACGCAGTATTTT. As protein: CASSGRLALPDTQYF.

This clonotype was observed a handful of times. V gene TRBV29-1 combines with J gene TRBJ1-3; a possible D gene is TRBD1 (6 bases). Trimming stripped 7 bases from V and 5 bases from J, with 15 bases between. CDR1 is SQVTM and CDR2 is ANQGSEA in the germline V gene. The CDR3 has 13 residues. CDR3 amino acids: CSAAATGRNTIYF. The DNA for the CDR3 is TGCAGCGCCGCGGCTACAGGGAGAAACACCATATATTTT.

This clonotype was seen at least ten times. The V call is TRBV29-1, the J call TRBJ1-1, with D possibly TRBD1 on 6 matching bases. The CDR3 spans 16 residues. Germline V gene sequence: CDR1 SQVTM, CDR2 ANQGSEA. Between the trimmed V and J ends, which lost 7 bases and 3 bases, there was a span of 24 bases. The CDR3 sequence is CSAGGLGAGPHTEAFF. The CDR3 nucleotides are TGCAGCGCTGGAGGCTTGGGGGCAGGGCCTCACACTGAAGCTTTCTTT.

The genes are TRBV7-2 and TRBJ2-7, with D uncertain. Germline CDR1 reads SGHTA; CDR2 reads FQGNSA. CDR3 length: 12 residues. Trimming left V 5 bases short and J 0 bases short, with 5 bases between. The CDR3 protein is CASSRSSYEQYF. The CDR3 DNA is TGTGCCAGCAGCCGTAGCTCCTACGAGCAGTACTTC. The whole variable domain, filled in from reference TRBV7-2 and TRBJ2-7, reads GAGVSQSPSNKVTEKGKDVELRCDPISGHTALYWYRQSLGQGLEFLIYFQGNSAPDKSGLPSDRFSAERTGGSVSTLTIQRTQQEDSAVYLCASSRSSYEQYFGPGTRLTVT.

In its sample, this clonotype was seen many times. V gene TRBV11-2 combines with J gene TRBJ2-7; 9 nucleotides line up with TRBD2. The CDR3 consists of 15 residues. The ends lost 3 bases at V and 2 bases at J; junction bases unmatched: 5. CDR1 is SGHAT, CDR2 FQNNGV, per germline. The CDR3 sequence: CASSLTSGVAYEQYF. The CDR3 region has the DNA TGTGCCAGCAGCTTGACTAGCGGCGTTGCCTACGAGCAGTACTTC.

V is TRBV19 and J is TRBJ2-2; 9 bases align to TRBD1. The CDR3 is made up of 15 amino acids. V shed 4 bases and J 6 bases; nucleotides not matched to a gene: 6. CDR1 and CDR2 from the germline V gene are LNHDA and SQIVND (reference sequence). This CDR3 reads CASSKPGQGPGELFF. The CDR3 region has the DNA TGTGCCAGTAGTAAACCCGGACAGGGGCCCGGGGAGCTGTTTTTT.

This clonotype was detected many times. V usage is TRBV7-9 and J usage is TRBJ2-1, with 11 bases fitting TRBD2. Germline loops: CDR1 SEHNR, CDR2 FQNEAQ (reference sequence). The CDR3 contains 15 residues. V dropped 6 bases and J dropped 10; count of bases not matched to a gene: 11. CDR3 sequence: CASSMTSGTVREQFF. As DNA, the CDR3 is TGTGCCAGCAGTATGACTAGCGGGACGGTTAGGGAGCAGTTCTTC.

Many counts were recorded for this clonotype. The chain combines TRBV24-1 with TRBJ2-1; 7 nucleotides match TRBD2. This CDR3 spans 15 amino acids. V was clipped by 6 bases and J by 2 bases; unmatched bases: 6. Germline V gives CDR1 KGHDR, CDR2 SFDVKD. Written as DNA, the CDR3 is TGTGCCACCAGTTCAACGGGACTAACCTACAATGAGCAGTTCTTC. The encoded protein is CATSSTGLTYNEQFF.

This clonotype has ten or more counts. The rearrangement links TRBV12-5 to TRBJ2-1; D gene ambiguous. V was trimmed by 1 base and J by 7 bases, leaving 8 bases between them. CDR3 length: 13 residues. Germline CDR1 reads LGHNT; CDR2 reads FRNRAP. CDR3 amino acids: CASGLGGGNEQFF. The CDR3, as DNA: TGTGCTAGTGGTTTGGGAGGTGGTAATGAGCAGTTCTTC.